These 9 T cell receptor beta chains came from one sample sequenced in a study of follicular helper T cells after annual influenza vaccination. The time point was: 2014-2015 season, 7 days after vaccination. TCRdb keeps only in-frame clones here, not all; method: immunoSEQ multiplex PCR. The sample carries about 10,000 clones, around four fifths recorded once. This sample comprised CXCR5- memory CD4+ T cells sorted from blood, obtained 7 days after influenza vaccination. Receptors were obtained from an adult who received the influenza vaccine.

Of note for this clone: Other DNA sequences in this specimen translate into the identical CDR3. The rearrangement joins TRBV19 to TRBJ2-5; possibly TRBD1 or TRBD2 for D (5 bases each). Trimming pared 6 bases from V and 5 bases from J, leaving 13 bases between. The V gene's germline CDR1 is LNHDA and CDR2 SQIVND (reference sequence). The CDR3 covers 13 residues. CDR3 bases: TGTGCCAGTAGCTCCTCGGGGCAGGAGACCCAGTACTTC. Protein product: CASSSSGQETQYF.

V usage is TRBV7-8 and J usage is TRBJ1-2; D may be TRBD1 (5 bases). The V and J ends lost 3 bases and 1 base respectively, with 12 bases between them. Germline-derived CDR1 and CDR2 are SGHVS and FQNEAQ. This CDR3 region has 15 residues. The CDR3 DNA sequence: TGTGCCAGCAGCTTTGGGCAGGGTGGTAACTATGGCTACACCTTC. This codes for CASSFGQGGNYGYTF. The variable domain in full, with the rest retrieved from reference TRBV7-8 and TRBJ1-2, is GAGVSQSPRYKVAKRGQDVALRCDPISGHVSLFWYQQALGQGPEFLTYFQNEAQLDKSGLPSDRFFAERPEGSVSTLKIQRTQQEDSAVYLCASSFGQGGNYGYTFGSGTRLTVV.

This chain connects TRBV11-2 to TRBJ1-4; possibly TRBD1 for D (5 bases). The germline CDR1 and CDR2 sequences are SGHAT and FQNNGV. Trimming removed 1 base at V and 3 bases at J, with 18 bases between. The CDR3 length is 18 residues. The CDR3 DNA follows: TGTGCCAGCAGCTTAGGGGTCGGGGGACGATACTCTAATGAAAAACTGTTTTTT. Its translation: CASSLGVGGRYSNEKLFF.

In this sample, this clone turned up a few times. V is TRBV18 and J is TRBJ2-2; TRBD1 aligns across 7 bases. The germline V gene has CDR1 KGHSH and CDR2 LQKENI. The V gene end was trimmed by 4 bases and the J gene end by 4 bases; junction bases not matched to a gene: 3. The length of the CDR3 is 14 residues. CDR3: CASSRTGSTGELFF. The DNA of the CDR3 is TGTGCCAGCTCACGGACAGGATCCACCGGGGAGCTGTTTTTT.

A single count supports this clone. The chain joins TRBV7-9 to TRBJ1-5; D might be TRBD1 (5 bases). Looked up from germline, CDR1 is SEHNR and CDR2 is FQNEAQ (reference sequence). V was pared by 1 base and J by 5 bases, with 9 bases between. The CDR3 sequence is 14 residues long. The CDR3 coding sequence is TGTGCCAGCAGCTTAGGAGCCAGGGATCAGCCCCAGCATTTT. Amino acid sequence: CASSLGARDQPQHF.

The chain employs TRBV5-5 and TRBJ1-1, with a weak D call TRBD1 (6 bases). This CDR3 has 13 amino acids. Trimming left V 4 bases short and J 1 base short, with 8 bases between. The germline V gene has CDR1 SGHKS and CDR2 YYEKEE (reference sequence). The CDR3: CASSLQGNTEAFF. Written as DNA, the CDR3 is TGTGCCAGCAGCCTACAGGGGAACACTGAAGCTTTCTTT.

The chain uses TRBV29-1 and TRBJ1-2, with D perhaps TRBD1 (6 bases). V was trimmed by 2 bases and J by 2 bases, leaving 6 bases between them. The CDR3 extends over 12 amino acids. Germline assignment: CDR1 SQVTM and CDR2 ANQGSEA. This CDR3 is CSVETGNYGYTF. The CDR3 bases are TGCAGCGTTGAAACAGGGAACTATGGCTACACCTTC.

This chain uses TRBV6-5 with TRBJ1-1, with D possibly matching TRBD1 (5 bases). The CDR3 is made up of 12 amino acids. Trimming removed 8 bases at V and 4 bases at J, with 11 bases between. Germline CDR1 and CDR2: MNHEY and SVGAGI. CDR3 nucleotide sequence: TGTGCCAGCGGAAGGGGTGCCACTGAAGCTTTCTTT. Its translation: CASGRGATEAFF.

The gene calls are TRBV7-2 and TRBJ2-1; D is perhaps TRBD1 (5 bases). The CDR3 sequence is 14 residues long. Deletions cut 5 bases from V and 14 bases from J, with 22 bases between. Germline CDR1 and CDR2: SGHTA and FQGNSA. CDR3 region: CASSILQAASGKFF. CDR3 nucleotide sequence: TGTGCCAGCAGCATACTCCAGGCAGCCTCAGGGAAGTTCTTC. The full variable domain, completed using reference TRBV7-2 and TRBJ2-1, is GAGVSQSPSNKVTEKGKDVELRCDPISGHTALYWYRQSLGQGLEFLIYFQGNSAPDKSGLPSDRFSAERTGGSVSTLTIQRTQQEDSAVYLCASSILQAASGKFFGPGTRLTVL.